There are a few counts of the clone carrying this TCR beta chain. Antigen specificity is unknown. The source of the sample is a study of identical twins. Whole-study findings and limits: The models systematically underestimated how much out-of-frame TCR alpha was shared in monozygotic twins.

Unique molecular identifiers were present on the cDNA, and a universal primer site came from template switching. MiXCR, run by TCRdb on the 5' RACE reads, gives a single entry per CDR3 protein. The sample consists of roughly 200,000 distinct CDR3 sequences, 7.5% of them appearing once. Another study also made use of these data, one on yellow fever vaccine responses in identical twins.

The sequence came from a woman aged 18-30 years in good health. Sequencing was carried out using memory (CD45RO+) T cells sorted from blood.

DNA for the CDR3: TGTGCCAGCAGTTATAGGACTAGCGATGTCGAGCAGTACTTC. Its translation is CASSYRTSDVEQYF. This chain links TRBV12-3 or TRBV12-4 with TRBJ2-7; 9 nucleotides agree with TRBD2. The CDR3 contains 14 residues. Germline trimming cut 4 bases from V and 6 bases from J; bases unmatched to any gene: 7.